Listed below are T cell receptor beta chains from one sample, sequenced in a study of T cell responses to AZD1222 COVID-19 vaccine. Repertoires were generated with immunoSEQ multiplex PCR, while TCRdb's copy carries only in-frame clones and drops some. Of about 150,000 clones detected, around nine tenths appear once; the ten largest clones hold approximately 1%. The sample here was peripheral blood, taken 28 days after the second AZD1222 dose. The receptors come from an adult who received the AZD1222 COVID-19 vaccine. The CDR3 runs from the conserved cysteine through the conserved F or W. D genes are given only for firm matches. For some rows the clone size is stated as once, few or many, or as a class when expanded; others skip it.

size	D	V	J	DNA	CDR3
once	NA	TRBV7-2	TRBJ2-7	TGTGCCAGCAGCTTAGAAAGGTACTACGAGCAGTACTTC	CASSLERYYEQYF
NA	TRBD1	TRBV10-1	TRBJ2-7	TGCGCCAGCAGTGAGTGGACAGGGGGAAGTTACGAGCAGTACTTC	CASSEWTGGSYEQYF
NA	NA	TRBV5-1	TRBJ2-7	TGCGCCAGCAGCTGGGGTCAAGGGGGTGGCCGCTACGAGCAGTACTTC	CASSWGQGGGRYEQYF
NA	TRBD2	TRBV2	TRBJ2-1	TGTGCCAGCAGTCAGAGCGGGGGGCCCTACAATGAGCAGTTCTTC	CASSQSGGPYNEQFF
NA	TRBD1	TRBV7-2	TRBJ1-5	TGTGCCAGCAGCTCGACAGGGGTAAACCAGCCCCAGCATTTT	CASSSTGVNQPQHF
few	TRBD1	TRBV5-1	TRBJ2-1	TGCGCCAGCAGCTTGGACAGGGGGGCGATGAAGCAGTTCTTC	CASSLDRGAMKQFF
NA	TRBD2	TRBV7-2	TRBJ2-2	TGTGCCAGCAGCTCTCGGACTAGCGGGGATCCCGGGGAGCTGTTTTTT	CASSSRTSGDPGELFF
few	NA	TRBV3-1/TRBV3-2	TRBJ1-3	TGTGCCAGCAGCCCCCGGACAGACTCTGGAAACACCATATATTTT	CASSPRTDSGNTIYF
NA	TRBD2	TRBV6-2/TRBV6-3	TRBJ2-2	TGTGCCAGCAGTTACTCTACGCTAGCGGGGGGGCCGCACACCGGGGAGCTGTTTTTT	CASSYSTLAGGPHTGELFF
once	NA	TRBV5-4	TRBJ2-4	TGTGCCAGCAGCTTGGCCGTCGGGGAGGCTAGGGCCAAAAACATTCAGTACTTC	CASSLAVGEARAKNIQYF
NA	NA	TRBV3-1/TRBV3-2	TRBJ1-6	TGTGCCAGCAGCCAAGTACCGTCCGGGGAACACTCCTATAATTCACCCCTCCACTTT	CASSQVPSGEHSYNSPLHF
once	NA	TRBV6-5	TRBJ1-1	TGTGCCAGCAGGGACCCGGGGGGCACTGAAGCTTTCTTT	CASRDPGGTEAFF
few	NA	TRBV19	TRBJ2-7	TGTGCCAGTAGTTGGACAGTTGGGGTCTACGAGCAGTACTTC	CASSWTVGVYEQYF
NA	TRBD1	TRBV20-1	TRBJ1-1	TGCAGTGCTAGTGGGGACAGGGACACTGAAGCTTTCTTT	CSASGDRDTEAFF
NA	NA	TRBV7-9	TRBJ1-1	TGTGCCAGCAGCTTCAGATTGAACACTGAAGCTTTCTTT	CASSFRLNTEAFF
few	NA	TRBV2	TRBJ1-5	TGTGCCAGCAGTTCGCCGGGGCTCGGTGGGCGCGGTCAGCCCCAGCATTTT	CASSSPGLGGRGQPQHF
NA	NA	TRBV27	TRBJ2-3	TGTGCCAGCAGTTTGGCGGTAGCCGCCACAGATACGCAGTATTTT	CASSLAVAATDTQYF
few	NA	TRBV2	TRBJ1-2	TGTGCCAGCACAGACATGACTGACTATGGCTACACCTTC	CASTDMTDYGYTF
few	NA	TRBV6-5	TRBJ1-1	TGTGCCAGCAGTTCTGGGACTCCCACTGAAGCTTTCTTT	CASSSGTPTEAFF
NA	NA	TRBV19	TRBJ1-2	TGTGCCAGTAGGCCCCTGGACAGTCGAAACTATGGCTACACCTTC	CASRPLDSRNYGYTF
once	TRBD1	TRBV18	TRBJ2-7	TGTGCCAGCTCATCTGGACAGGGGCAGTCGGAGCAGTACTTC	CASSSGQGQSEQYF
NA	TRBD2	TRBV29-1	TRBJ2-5	TGCAGCGTTGAGGGGGGGGGACTAGCGGAGACCCAGTACTTC	CSVEGGGLAETQYF
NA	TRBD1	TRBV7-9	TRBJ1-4	TGTGCCAGCAGCTTAAACAGGGGAGAAGAAAAACTGTTTTTT	CASSLNRGEEKLFF
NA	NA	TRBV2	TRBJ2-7	TGTGCCAGCACCGATGTGGCCAGGGGTAGGATGATGGGGACCTACGAGCAGTACTTC	CASTDVARGRMMGTYEQYF
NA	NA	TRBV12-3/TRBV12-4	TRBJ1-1	TGTGCCAGCAGCTTTCCTGGAAAGGCTTTCTTT	CASSFPGKAFF
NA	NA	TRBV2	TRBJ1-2	TGTGCCAGCAGTGAAGGGCACAGGGACTATGGCTACACCTTC	CASSEGHRDYGYTF
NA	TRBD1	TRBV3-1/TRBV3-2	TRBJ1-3	TGTGCCAGCAGCCAAGAAGGGGTCCAGGGACAGTCCGGAAACACCATATATTTT	CASSQEGVQGQSGNTIYF
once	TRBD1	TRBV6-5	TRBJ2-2	TGTGCCATGAAGGACAGGGTGCCCGGGGAGCTGTTTTTT	CAMKDRVPGELFF
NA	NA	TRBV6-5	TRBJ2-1	TGTGCCAGCTCAGCTTCCTACAATGAGCAGTTCTTC	CASSASYNEQFF
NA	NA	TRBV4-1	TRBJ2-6	TGCGCCAGCAGCCAAGCCCCCACAGGGAGTGGGGCCAACGTCCTGACTTTC	CASSQAPTGSGANVLTF